This entry is about one T cell receptor (beta chain). What it binds is not known. The data were obtained in a study of cytomegalovirus exposure and HLA in healthy donors. As for the study in general: It was reported in a later analysis that the approximately 120 validation repertoires used the same platform as the 500 to 700 first-cohort repertoires. Study-wide points: Subsequent analysis revealed that first-cohort TCR clusters tended to co-occur in the 95 to 150 validation repertoires. For cytomegalovirus status, the classifier reportedly gave diagnoses with high specificity and sensitivity.

Clones were read by immunoSEQ multiplex PCR, and TCRdb kept only the in-frame ones, dropping some. The data hold some 130,000 clones, with roughly four fifths observed a single time. Among the 110 or so subjects of the validation cohort, separate from the roughly 700-subject first cohort, were the donors. CDR1 SGHTA and CDR2 FQGTGA come from the germline V gene. V was pared by 3 bases and J by 4 bases, with 2 bases of the junction left unmatched. The CDR3 totals 14 residues. The sequence was obtained from a man in his thirties or forties in good health and CMV-seropositive. The chain has TRBV7-3 and TRBJ2-2, with 7 bases identical to TRBD1. Sequenced sample: PBMCs. The CDR3 coding sequence is TGTGCCAGCAGCTTTTCAGGGGGCACCGGGGAGCTGTTTTTT. This encodes CASSFSGGTGELFF.